One sample yielded the 32 T cell receptor beta chains listed below, sequenced in a study of T cells after yellow fever vaccination. TCRdb used MiXCR to reprocess the 5' RACE reads, holding one entry per CDR3 protein. The sample yields about 310,000 distinct CDR3 sequences, about 3.5% seen once. This specimen was PBMCs, taken on the day of the yellow fever booster vaccination. Receptors originate from a man younger than 35 who received the YFV17D yellow fever vaccine.

The CDR3, as DNA: TGTGCCAGCAGCGAGGGACAGGGCGACTACACTGAAGCTTTCTTT. Translated, it gives CASSEGQGDYTEAFF. The chain couples TRBV13 to TRBJ1-1; 9 bases fit TRBD1. V shed 5 bases, J shed 3 bases, and the junction held 7 bases outside the gene matches. This CDR3 contains 15 residues. CDR1 and CDR2 from the germline V gene are PRHDT and FYEKMQ (reference sequence).

On this clonotype itself: One end of the junction does not line up with germline, which may come from a read error. This chain connects TRBV7-7 to TRBJ1-1; TRBD1 matches at 8 bases. The germline V gene encodes CDR1 SSHAT and CDR2 FNYEAQ (reference sequence). This CDR3 spans 12 amino acids. The DNA for the CDR3 is TGTGCTAGCAGCTTAGCCCGACAGGGGTCTTTCTTT. It translates to CASSLARQGSFF.

This clonotype has more than one count but fewer than ten. V gene TRBV20-1 combines with J gene TRBJ2-1; TRBD1 or TRBD2 may be the D gene (5 bases each). CDR3 length: 14 amino acids. Deletions cut 5 bases from V and 3 bases from J, with 14 bases between. Germline CDR1 and CDR2: DFQATT and SNEGSKA (reference sequence). Here the CDR3 DNA reads TGCAGTGCTCCGGGGCGTTTTGTCTACAATGAGCAGTTCTTC. Translating gives CSAPGRFVYNEQFF.

There are many counts of this clonotype. CDR3 amino acids: CASSLGSSDTQYF. Written as DNA, the CDR3 is TGTGCCAGCAGCTTAGGGTCCTCAGATACGCAGTATTTT. J is TRBJ2-3 and V is TRBV7-3; D is ambiguous. Germline V CDR1 and CDR2: SGHTA, FQGTGA. The ends were cut back, 2 bases at V and 4 bases at J, with 7 bases in the middle. CDR3 length: 13 amino acids. Filled out from reference TRBV7-3 and TRBJ2-3, the complete variable domain reads GAGVSQTPSNKVTEKGKYVELRCDPISGHTALYWYRQSLGQGPEFLIYFQGTGAADDSGLPNDRFFAVRPEGSVSTLKIQRTERGDSAVYLCASSLGSSDTQYFGPGTRLTVL.

The J gene is TRBJ2-3, the V gene TRBV11-3; D is undetermined. This CDR3 region has 13 residues. V lost 8 bases and J lost 5, with 14 bases in between. The germline gives CDR1 SGHNT, CDR2 YENEEA. The DNA for the CDR3 is TGTGCCAGCTCATACCCCACTGGAGATACGCAGTATTTT. Translation: CASSYPTGDTQYF. The full variable domain, its missing parts supplied by reference TRBV11-3 and TRBJ2-3, is EAGVVQSPRYKIIEKKQPVAFWCNPISGHNTLYWYLQNLGQGPELLIRYENEEAVDDSQLPKDRFSAERLKGVDSTLKIQPAELGDSAVYLCASSYPTGDTQYFGPGTRLTVL.

The chain recombines TRBV12-3 or TRBV12-4 with TRBJ2-5; 7 bases are shared with TRBD1. Germline trimming cut 6 bases from V and 0 bases from J; bases unmatched to any gene: 7. This CDR3 is 15 amino acids long. CDR3: CASRGKQGYQETQYF. CDR3 nucleotide sequence: TGTGCCAGCAGGGGAAAACAGGGGTACCAAGAGACCCAGTACTTC.

The chain recombines TRBV15 with TRBJ2-7, with TRBD1 matching 10 bases. The CDR3 contains 15 residues. The germline CDR1 and CDR2 sequences are LNHNV and YYDKDF (reference sequence). V trimming: 2 bases; J trimming: 2 bases; junction bases outside the gene matches: 3. In DNA form, the CDR3 reads TGTGCCACCAGCAGAACCGGGACAGGGGCCTACGAGCAGTACTTC. This gives the protein CATSRTGTGAYEQYF.

There are a few counts of this clonotype. This sequence joins TRBV12-3 or TRBV12-4 and TRBJ1-2; TRBD1 aligns across 7 bases. This CDR3 region has 15 residues. V lost 2 bases and J lost 5; bases outside the gene matches: 8. CDR3 sequence: CASSLILGGAYGYTF. As DNA, the CDR3 is TGTGCCAGCAGTTTAATTTTAGGGGGCGCTTATGGCTACACCTTC.

On this clonotype: A read error may explain this, as a much larger clone is one base away. The rearrangement uses TRBV7-6 and TRBJ2-3, with 8 bases that match TRBD2. The CDR3 contains 15 residues. The J segment lost 2 bases and the V segment lost 2 bases, leaving 3 bases of the junction unmatched. Germline V gives CDR1 SGHVS, CDR2 FNYEAQ. CDR3 nucleotides: TGTGCCAGCAGCTTAAAGCGGGGGCCCACAGATACGCAGTATTTT. Amino acid sequence: CASSLKRGPTDTQYF.

The chain employs TRBV9 and TRBJ2-2; 12 nucleotides agree with TRBD2. The germline CDR1 and CDR2 sequences are SGDLS and YYNGEE. The CDR3 is 16 residues long. After removal of 2 bases from V and 6 bases from J, the junction contained 5 bases not matched to a gene. This CDR3 reads CASSVSSGGAPGELFF. As DNA, the CDR3 is TGTGCCAGCAGCGTTTCTAGCGGGGGGGCCCCCGGGGAGCTGTTTTTT.

Many counts were recorded for this clonotype. The chain employs TRBV5-1 and TRBJ2-5; D not certain. Germline V gives CDR1 SGHRS, CDR2 YFSETQ. This CDR3 region has 12 residues. With 4 bases removed from V and 1 base from J, the gap between germline ends came to 5 bases. The CDR3 sequence: CASSPAQETQYF. For the CDR3, the DNA is TGCGCCAGCAGCCCCGCCCAAGAGACCCAGTACTTC.

This clonotype has a handful of counts. V is TRBV9 and J is TRBJ2-1, with 8 positions matching TRBD2. Germline lookup yields CDR1 SGDLS and CDR2 YYNGEE. The CDR3 totals 14 residues. The ends lost 0 bases at V and 12 bases at J; junction bases unmatched: 8. The CDR3 DNA reads TGTGCCAGCAGCGTAGGCCGGGAGGGTACGCGGCAGTTCTTC. It is translated as CASSVGREGTRQFF.

The rearrangement joins TRBV7-6 to TRBJ2-5; the D call may be TRBD1 or TRBD2 (5 bases each). V was shortened by 7 bases and J by 5 bases, with 20 bases between the two germline ends. Germline CDR1 reads SGHVS; CDR2 reads FNYEAQ. The CDR3 has 15 residues. CDR3 amino acids: CASILGPGGHETQYF. CDR3 nucleotides: TGTGCCAGCATACTGGGGCCAGGAGGTCACGAGACCCAGTACTTC.

This clonotype was seen only a few times. The rearrangement uses TRBV20-1 and TRBJ2-3; D is possibly TRBD1 (5 bases). Looked up from germline, CDR1 is DFQATT and CDR2 is SNEGSKA (reference sequence). With 6 bases removed from V and 0 bases from J, the gap between germline ends came to 7 bases. The CDR3 has 12 residues. CDR3 amino acids: CSAGLSTDTQYF. The DNA of the CDR3 is TGCAGTGCGGGGCTGAGCACAGATACGCAGTATTTT.

This clonotype appeared many times. The genes are TRBV7-9 and TRBJ1-4; D uncertain. Germline CDR1 and CDR2: SEHNR and FQNEAQ (reference sequence). With 5 bases removed from V and 3 bases from J, the gap between germline ends came to 13 bases. This CDR3 contains 15 residues. CDR3 loop: CASSRQRSANEKLFF. CDR3 DNA: TGTGCCAGCAGCAGGCAGCGGTCGGCTAATGAAAAACTGTTTTTT.

This clonotype occurred many times. The chain recombines TRBV11-2 with TRBJ2-1; TRBD2 matches 9 bases. CDR3 length: 17 amino acids. Trimming at V came to 1 base and at J to 0 bases, leaving 4 bases not matched to a gene. Per germline, CDR1 SGHAT and CDR2 FQNNGV. The CDR3 DNA follows: TGTGCCAGCAGCTTAGCCGCTAGCGGGGCCTCCTACAATGAGCAGTTCTTC. It is translated as CASSLAASGASYNEQFF.

V usage is TRBV12-3 or TRBV12-4 and J usage is TRBJ2-5, with D perhaps TRBD1 or TRBD2 (5 bases each). Trimming cost V 5 bases and J 5 bases, with 15 bases left between them. CDR3 length: 14 residues. CDR3 region: CASSPLWGLETQYF. CDR3 nucleotides: TGTGCCAGCAGTCCCCTCTGGGGGTTGGAGACCCAGTACTTC.

This clonotype has only a few counts. The gene calls are TRBV5-1 and TRBJ1-2; 7 bases fit TRBD1. This CDR3 comprises 14 residues. The ends lost 2 bases at V and 4 bases at J; junction bases unmatched: 5. CDR1 SGHRS and CDR2 YFSETQ come from the germline V gene. CDR3 protein: CASSFTQGPYGYTF. In DNA, the CDR3 is TGCGCCAGCAGCTTCACACAGGGGCCCTATGGCTACACCTTC.

This clonotype was found many times. This chain links TRBV29-1 with TRBJ2-5; D perhaps matches TRBD1 (6 bases). The CDR3 consists of 13 residues. Germline V CDR1 and CDR2: SQVTM, ANQGSEA. V was clipped by 3 bases and J by 4 bases, with 12 bases between them. The CDR3 DNA follows: TGCAGCGTTGACTACCTAGGGGGAGAGACCCAGTACTTC. Amino acid sequence: CSVDYLGGETQYF.

This sequence joins TRBV11-2 and TRBJ2-7; 7 bases fit TRBD1. V trimming: 4 bases; J trimming: 4 bases; junction bases outside the gene matches: 7. Germline values: CDR1 SGHAT, CDR2 FQNNGV. The CDR3 loop spans 14 amino acids. CDR3 in DNA: TGTGCCAGCAGCTCCTGGGACAGAGAGTACGAGCAGTACTTC. Encoded protein: CASSSWDREYEQYF.

The table lists this clonotype with many counts. V and J are TRBV20-1 and TRBJ2-3; no firm D call. V dropped 0 bases and J dropped 4 bases, with 11 bases sitting between them. In germline, CDR1 is DFQATT, CDR2 SNEGSKA (reference sequence). The CDR3 runs to 14 residues. The CDR3 DNA reads TGCAGTGCTAGAGACCCCGCCACTGCAGATACGCAGTATTTT. Translation: CSARDPATADTQYF.

Ten or more counts support this clonotype. The genes are TRBV4-1 and TRBJ1-2, with D possibly being TRBD1 (6 bases). The germline V gene encodes CDR1 MGHRA and CDR2 YSYEKL. The CDR3 has 17 residues. V was shortened by 1 base and J by 0 bases, with 15 bases between the two germline ends. CDR3 sequence (DNA): TGCGCCAGCAGCCAAGTTCAGGGGCCCGGGACTAACTATGGCTACACCTTC. Its protein product is CASSQVQGPGTNYGYTF.

This clonotype was found many times. The V and J genes are TRBV5-1 and TRBJ2-2; TRBD1 aligns across 11 bases. Germline V gene data show CDR1 as SGHRS and CDR2 as YFSETQ. The ends lost 4 bases at V and 6 bases at J; junction bases unmatched: 5. The CDR3 is made up of 15 amino acids. The CDR3 reads CASSARTGGAGELFF. The CDR3 nucleotides are TGCGCCAGCAGCGCCCGGACAGGGGGCGCCGGGGAGCTGTTTTTT.

This clonotype has ten or more counts. The chain couples TRBV5-1 to TRBJ1-2, with 10 nucleotides matching TRBD1. The CDR3 extends over 15 amino acids. Germline CDR1 reads SGHRS; CDR2 reads YFSETQ. J was trimmed by 6 bases and V by 4 bases; bases with no gene match: 9. CDR3 DNA sequence: TGCGCCAGCAGCGCCGGACAGGGGGGAAAGGATGGCTACACCTTC. This translates into CASSAGQGGKDGYTF.

This clonotype was counted many times. The J gene is TRBJ2-1, the V gene TRBV3-1; possibly TRBD1 for D (6 bases). V was pared by 0 bases and J by 4 bases, with 16 bases between. The V gene's germline CDR1 is LGHDT and CDR2 YNNKEL (reference sequence). CDR3 length: 17 residues. Written as DNA, the CDR3 is TGTGCCAGCAGCCAAGAAAAGGGGACATCAACATACAATGAGCAGTTCTTC. This translates into CASSQEKGTSTYNEQFF.

This clonotype was counted many times. The CDR3 region is CASSPVVPRSSSTDTQYF. In nucleotides, the CDR3 is TGTGCCAGCTCACCGGTGGTTCCCAGGTCTTCTAGCACAGATACGCAGTATTTT. The chain recombines TRBV18 with TRBJ2-3; D is undetermined. This CDR3 spans 18 amino acids. V was cut by 3 bases and J by 0 bases, with 19 bases left in between. Germline CDR1 and CDR2: KGHSH and LQKENI.

This clonotype was seen at least ten times. This chain joins TRBV4-3 and TRBJ1-2; weak D call: TRBD1 (6 bases). The ends were cut back, 0 bases at V and 8 bases at J, with 16 bases in the middle. Germline V gene data show CDR1 as LGHNA and CDR2 as YSLEER. The CDR3 totals 15 residues. CDR3 in amino acids: CASSQDRQGREGYTF. CDR3 bases: TGCGCCAGCAGCCAAGATCGTCAGGGGCGCGAAGGCTACACCTTC.

This clonotype was counted at least ten times. CDR3 sequence: CSATSSGTGGYEQYF. The CDR3 nucleotides read TGCAGTGCTACTAGCTCCGGGACAGGGGGCTACGAGCAGTACTTC. The chain uses TRBV20-1 and TRBJ2-7, with 11 bases aligning to TRBD1. V gave up 4 bases and J gave up 3 bases; unmatched junction bases: 8. This CDR3 has 15 amino acids. Per the germline V gene, CDR1 is DFQATT and CDR2 is SNEGSKA (reference sequence).

In its sample, this clonotype was seen many times. This rearrangement joins TRBV30 to TRBJ2-7; perhaps TRBD2 as D (6 bases). This CDR3 has 12 amino acids. Trimming took off 8 bases at V and 4 bases at J, with 15 bases between the two ends. In germline, CDR1 is GTSNPN, CDR2 SVGIG (reference sequence). CDR3 bases: TGTGCCGGAGGGAAGGGCCTTTACGAGCAGTACTTC. Translating it yields CAGGKGLYEQYF.

This clonotype was counted ten times or more. DNA for the CDR3: TGTGCCAGCATCCCCGGAGGGAGGCTCGAAAACACCATATATTTT. Protein sequence: CASIPGGRLENTIYF. This sequence joins TRBV28 and TRBJ1-3; D gene uncertain. The ends were cut back, 7 bases at V and 6 bases at J, with 19 bases in the middle. This CDR3 is 15 amino acids long. From germline, CDR1 is MDHEN and CDR2 SYDVKM.

This clonotype was seen a few times. The genes are TRBV11-1 and TRBJ2-1; TRBD1 is a possible D gene (5 bases). This CDR3 is built from 18 residues. Per germline, CDR1 SGHAT and CDR2 FQDESV (reference sequence). V was pared by 1 base and J by 0 bases, with 16 bases between. In DNA form, the CDR3 reads TGTGCCAGCAGCTTAGGCGAGGATGGGGCTACCTCCTACAATGAGCAGTTCTTC. This sequence encodes CASSLGEDGATSYNEQFF.

This clonotype was found many times. The V gene is TRBV7-2, the J gene TRBJ2-1; possible D gene TRBD2, 6 bases. Per germline, CDR1 SGHTA and CDR2 FQGNSA. The CDR3 extends over 15 amino acids. The V end was cut by 5 bases, the J end by 4 bases, with 15 bases between. The CDR3 region is CASSRDFSPYNEQFF. The DNA for the CDR3 is TGTGCCAGCAGCCGGGACTTCTCGCCTTACAATGAGCAGTTCTTC.